This T cell receptor beta chain stems from a study of control samples from healthy donors and cancer patients. Profiling relied on immunoSEQ multiplex PCR, and the TCRdb table lists in-frame clones only, not all of them. The repertoire holds 100,000 to 150,000 clones, with around 87% as singletons. Per the germline V gene, CDR1 is GTSNPN and CDR2 is SVGIG (reference sequence). The CDR3 covers 11 residues. V lost 0 bases, J lost 7 bases, and 3 bases lay in between. The genes are TRBV30 and TRBJ1-4; unclear D gene. The sequenced material came from blood. The receptor was derived from a man aged 55 to 70 in good health. Here the CDR3 reads CAWSVLEKLFF. CDR3 nucleotides: TGTGCCTGGAGTGTACTTGAAAAACTGTTTTTT. The complete variable domain, with remaining parts taken from reference TRBV30 and TRBJ1-4, reads SQTIHQWPATLVQPVGSPLSLECTVEGTSNPNLYWYRQAAGRGLQLLFYSVGIGQISSEVPQNLSASRPQDRQFILSSKKLLLSDSGFYLCAWSVLEKLFFGSGTQLSVL.